The T cell receptor beta chain under discussion was sequenced for a study of long-term antiretroviral therapy in people with HIV. Deletions cut 6 bases from V and 7 bases from J, with 10 bases between. This CDR3 contains 12 residues. Germline V gene sequence: CDR1 MDHEN, CDR2 SYDVKM. Investigators performed immunoSEQ version v3.0 at survey level. The protocol was immunoSEQ multiplex PCR, while the TCRdb copy is restricted to in-frame clones and leaves out a portion. The sample holds approximately 47,000 clones, 80% to 90% seen once. In each sample, about 0.9-10 million cryopreserved PBMC were present before DNA extraction.

The source was unsorted PBMCs, collected 0.8 years after starting antiretroviral therapy. The source of this sequence is a young woman with HIV. The rearrangement links TRBV28 to TRBJ1-5; weak D call: TRBD1 (5 bases). As DNA, the CDR3 is TGTGCCAGCAGGGGAGGGGTACAGCCCCAGCATTTT. It encodes CASRGGVQPQHF.